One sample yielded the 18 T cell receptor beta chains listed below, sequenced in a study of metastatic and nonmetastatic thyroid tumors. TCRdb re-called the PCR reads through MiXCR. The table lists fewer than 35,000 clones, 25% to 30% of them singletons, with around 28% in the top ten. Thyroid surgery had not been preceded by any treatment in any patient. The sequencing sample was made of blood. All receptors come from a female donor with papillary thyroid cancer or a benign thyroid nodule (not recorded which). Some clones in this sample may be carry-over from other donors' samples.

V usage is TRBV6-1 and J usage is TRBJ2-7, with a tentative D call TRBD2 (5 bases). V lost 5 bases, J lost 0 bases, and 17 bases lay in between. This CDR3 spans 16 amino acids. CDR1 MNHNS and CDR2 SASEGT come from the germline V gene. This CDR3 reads CASSKLTRANSYEQYF. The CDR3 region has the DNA TGTGCCAGCAGTAAACTTACGAGGGCCAACTCCTACGAGCAGTACTTC.

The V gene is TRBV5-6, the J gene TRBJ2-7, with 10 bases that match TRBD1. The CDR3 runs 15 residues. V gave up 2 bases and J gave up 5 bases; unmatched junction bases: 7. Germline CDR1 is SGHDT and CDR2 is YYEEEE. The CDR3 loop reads CASSFAGTGDHEQYF. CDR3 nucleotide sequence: TGTGCCAGCAGCTTCGCCGGGACAGGGGACCACGAGCAGTACTTC.

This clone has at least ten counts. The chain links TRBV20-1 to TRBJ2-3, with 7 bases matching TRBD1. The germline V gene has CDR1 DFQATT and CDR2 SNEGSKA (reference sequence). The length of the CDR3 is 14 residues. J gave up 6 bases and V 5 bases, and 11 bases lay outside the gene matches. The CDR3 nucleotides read TGCAGTGCTCTAACCGAGGGGGCAGGGGATACGCAGTATTTT. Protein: CSALTEGAGDTQYF.

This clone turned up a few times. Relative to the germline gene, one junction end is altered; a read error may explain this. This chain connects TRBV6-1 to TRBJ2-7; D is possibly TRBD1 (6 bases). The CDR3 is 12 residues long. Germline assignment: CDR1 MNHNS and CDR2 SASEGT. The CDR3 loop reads CASRGEFYEQGF. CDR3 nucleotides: TGTGCCAGCAGGGGTGAGTTCTACGAGCAGGGGTTC.

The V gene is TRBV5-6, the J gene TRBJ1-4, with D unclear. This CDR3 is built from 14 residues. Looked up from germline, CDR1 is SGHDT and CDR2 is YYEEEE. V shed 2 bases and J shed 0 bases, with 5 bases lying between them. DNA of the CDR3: TGTGCCAGCAGCTTCATTGCAACTAATGAAAAACTGTTTTTT. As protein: CASSFIATNEKLFF. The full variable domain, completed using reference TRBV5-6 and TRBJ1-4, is DAGVTQSPTHLIKTRGQQVTLRCSPKSGHDTVSWYQQALGQGPQFIFQYYEEEERQRGNFPDRFSGHQFPNYSSELNVNALLLGDSALYLCASSFIATNEKLFFGSGTQLSVL.

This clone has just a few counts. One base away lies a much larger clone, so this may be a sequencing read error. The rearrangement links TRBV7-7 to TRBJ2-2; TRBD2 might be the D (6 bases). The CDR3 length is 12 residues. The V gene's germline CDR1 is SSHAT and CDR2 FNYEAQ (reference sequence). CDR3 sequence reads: CTSRGGTGELFF. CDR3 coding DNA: TGTACTAGCCGTGGGGGGACCGGGGAGCTGTTTTTT.

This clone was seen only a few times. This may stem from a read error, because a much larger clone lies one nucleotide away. CDR3 DNA sequence: TGTGCCAGCTCTCGGGAACTCTACAATGAGCAGCTCTTC. This translates into CASSRELYNEQLF. The J gene is TRBJ2-1, the V gene TRBV9, with D perhaps matching TRBD2 (5 bases). Germline CDR1 SGDLS, CDR2 YYNGEE. This CDR3 spans 13 amino acids. The variable domain in full, with the rest retrieved from reference TRBV9 and TRBJ2-1, is DSGVTQTPKHLITATGQRVTLRCSPRSGDLSVYWYQQSLDQGLQFLIQYYNGEERAKGNILERFSAQQFPDLHSELNLSSLELGDSALYFCASSRELYNEQLFGPGTRLTVL.

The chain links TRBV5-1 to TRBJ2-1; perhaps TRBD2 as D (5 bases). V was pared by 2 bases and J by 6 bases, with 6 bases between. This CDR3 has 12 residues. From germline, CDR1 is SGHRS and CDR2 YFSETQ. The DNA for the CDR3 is TGCGCCAGCAGCTTTGAGGGCAATGAGCAGTTCTTC. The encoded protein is CASSFEGNEQFF.

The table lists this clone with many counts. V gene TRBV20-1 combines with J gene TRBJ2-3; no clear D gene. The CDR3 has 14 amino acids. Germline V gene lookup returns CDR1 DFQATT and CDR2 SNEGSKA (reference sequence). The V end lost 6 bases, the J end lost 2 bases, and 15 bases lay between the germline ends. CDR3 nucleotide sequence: TGCAGTGCCTGGTGGGCGGAGCCCACAGATACGCAGTATTTT. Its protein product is CSAWWAEPTDTQYF.

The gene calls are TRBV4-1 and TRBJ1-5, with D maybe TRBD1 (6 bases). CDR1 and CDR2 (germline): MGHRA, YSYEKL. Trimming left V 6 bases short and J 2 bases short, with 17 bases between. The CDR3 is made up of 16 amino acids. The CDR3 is CASSSVQGIGNQPQHF. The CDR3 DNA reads TGCGCCAGCAGTTCCGTACAGGGAATCGGCAATCAGCCCCAGCATTTT.

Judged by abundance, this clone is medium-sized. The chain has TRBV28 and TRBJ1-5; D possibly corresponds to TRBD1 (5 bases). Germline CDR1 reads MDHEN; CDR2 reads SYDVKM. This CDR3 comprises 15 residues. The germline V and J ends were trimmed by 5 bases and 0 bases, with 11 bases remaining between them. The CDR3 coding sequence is TGTGCCAGCAGTCCCCCCAGGGCTAGCAATCAGCCCCAGCATTTT. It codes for CASSPPRASNQPQHF.

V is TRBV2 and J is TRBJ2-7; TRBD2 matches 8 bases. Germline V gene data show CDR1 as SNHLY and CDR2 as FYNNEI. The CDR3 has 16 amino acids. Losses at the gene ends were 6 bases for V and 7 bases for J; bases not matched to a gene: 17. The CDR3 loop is CASSDQPSGSSREQYF. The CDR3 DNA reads TGTGCCAGCAGCGACCAGCCAAGCGGGAGTTCGAGAGAGCAGTACTTC. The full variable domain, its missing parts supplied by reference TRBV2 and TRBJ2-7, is EPEVTQTPSHQVTQMGQEVILRCVPISNHLYFYWYRQILGQKVEFLVSFYNNEISEKSEIFDDQFSVERPDGSNFTLKIRSTKLEDSAMYFCASSDQPSGSSREQYFGPGTRLTVT.

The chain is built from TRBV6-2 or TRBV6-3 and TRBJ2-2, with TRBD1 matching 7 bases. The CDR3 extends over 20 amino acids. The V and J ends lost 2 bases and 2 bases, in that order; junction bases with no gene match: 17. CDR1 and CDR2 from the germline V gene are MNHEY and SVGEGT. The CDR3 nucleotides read TGTGCCAGCAGTTACGAACCTGAGGGGGCGATTCGCTTTAACACCGGGGAGCTGTTTTTT. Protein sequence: CASSYEPEGAIRFNTGELFF.

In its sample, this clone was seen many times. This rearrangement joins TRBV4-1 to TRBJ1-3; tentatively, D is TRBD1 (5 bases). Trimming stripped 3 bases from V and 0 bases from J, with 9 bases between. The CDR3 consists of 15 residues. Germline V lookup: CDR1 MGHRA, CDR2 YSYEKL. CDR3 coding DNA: TGCGCCAGCAGCCAGGTACAGGTCTCTGGAAACACCATATATTTT. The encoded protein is CASSQVQVSGNTIYF.

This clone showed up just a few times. The chain's CDR3 is CASSLEGGPSYEQYF. DNA of the CDR3: TGTGCCAGCAGCTTAGAAGGGGGACCTTCCTACGAGCAGTACTTC. The rearrangement uses TRBV7-9 and TRBJ2-7; a weak D match, TRBD1 (6 bases). The CDR3 is made up of 15 amino acids. Per germline, CDR1 SEHNR and CDR2 FQNEAQ (reference sequence). Trimming shortened V by 1 base and J by 1 base, and 11 bases separated the two germline ends. The whole variable domain, filled in from reference TRBV7-9 and TRBJ2-7, reads DTGVSQNPRHKITKRGQNVTFRCDPISEHNRLYWYRQTLGQGPEFLTYFQNEAQLEKSRLLSDRFSAERPKGSFSTLEIQRTEQGDSAMYLCASSLEGGPSYEQYFGPGTRLTVT.

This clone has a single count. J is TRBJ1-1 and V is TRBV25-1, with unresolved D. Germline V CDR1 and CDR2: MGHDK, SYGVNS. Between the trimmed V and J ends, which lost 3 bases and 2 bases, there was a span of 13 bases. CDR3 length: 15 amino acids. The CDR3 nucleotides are TGTGCCAGCAGTGAGACGGGAAAGGGTAACACTGAAGCTTTCTTT. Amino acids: CASSETGKGNTEAFF.

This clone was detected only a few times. CDR3 bases: TGTGCCACCAGCAGAGGACAGGGGACAGATACGCAGTATTTT. As protein: CATSRGQGTDTQYF. The V gene is TRBV15, the J gene TRBJ2-3, with 8 bases that match TRBD1. This CDR3 has 14 amino acids. The V gene end was trimmed by 1 base and the J gene end by 3 bases; junction bases not matched to a gene: 0. Germline values: CDR1 LNHNV, CDR2 YYDKDF (reference sequence).

The chain's CDR3 is CSARDGRGQAEQYF. For the CDR3, the DNA is TGCAGTGCTAGAGATGGCAGGGGGCAGGCCGAGCAGTACTTC. The rearrangement uses TRBV20-1 and TRBJ2-7, with TRBD1 identical over 8 bases. The junction had 7 bases not matched to a gene; V was cut back by 0 bases and J by 6 bases. Germline CDR1 DFQATT, CDR2 SNEGSKA (reference sequence). This CDR3 contains 14 residues.